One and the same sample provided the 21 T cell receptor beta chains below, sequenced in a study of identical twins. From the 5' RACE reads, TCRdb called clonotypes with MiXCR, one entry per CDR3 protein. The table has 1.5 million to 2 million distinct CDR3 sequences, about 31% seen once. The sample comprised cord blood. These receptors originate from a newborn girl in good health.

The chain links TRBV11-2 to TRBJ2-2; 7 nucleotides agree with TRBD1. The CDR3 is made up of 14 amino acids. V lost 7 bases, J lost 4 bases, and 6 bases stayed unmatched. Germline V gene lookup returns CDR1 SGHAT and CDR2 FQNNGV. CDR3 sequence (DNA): TGTGCCAGCACCACGACAGGGCTCACCGGGGAGCTGTTTTTT. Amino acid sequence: CASTTTGLTGELFF.

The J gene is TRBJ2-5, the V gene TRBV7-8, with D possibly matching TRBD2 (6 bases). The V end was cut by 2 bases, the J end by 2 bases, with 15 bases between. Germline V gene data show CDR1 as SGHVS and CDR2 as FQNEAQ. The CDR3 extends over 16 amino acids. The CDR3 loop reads CASSLSAASVQETQYF. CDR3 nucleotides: TGTGCCAGCAGCTTATCGGCGGCTAGCGTTCAAGAGACCCAGTACTTC.

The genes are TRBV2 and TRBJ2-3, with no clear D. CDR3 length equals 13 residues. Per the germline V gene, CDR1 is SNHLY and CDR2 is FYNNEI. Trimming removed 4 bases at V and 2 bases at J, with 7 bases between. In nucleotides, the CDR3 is TGTGCCAGCAGTGCCCAGGCCACAGATACGCAGTATTTT. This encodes CASSAQATDTQYF. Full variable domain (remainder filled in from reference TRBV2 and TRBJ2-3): EPEVTQTPSHQVTQMGQEVILRCVPISNHLYFYWYRQILGQKVEFLVSFYNNEISEKSEIFDDQFSVERPDGSNFTLKIRSTKLEDSAMYFCASSAQATDTQYFGPGTRLTVL.

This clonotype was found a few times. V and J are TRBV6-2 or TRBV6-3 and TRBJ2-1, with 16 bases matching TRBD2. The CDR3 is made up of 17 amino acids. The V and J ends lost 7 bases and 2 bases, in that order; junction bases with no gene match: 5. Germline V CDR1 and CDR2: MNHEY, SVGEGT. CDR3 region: CASTGTSGRATYNEQFF. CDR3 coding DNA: TGTGCCAGCACCGGGACTAGCGGGAGGGCAACCTACAATGAGCAGTTCTTC.

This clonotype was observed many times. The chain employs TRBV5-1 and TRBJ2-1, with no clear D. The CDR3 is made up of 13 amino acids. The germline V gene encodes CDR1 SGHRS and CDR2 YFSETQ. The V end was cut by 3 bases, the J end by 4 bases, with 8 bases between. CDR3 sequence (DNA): TGCGCCAGCAGCTCCCTACCTTACAATGAGCAGTTCTTC. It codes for CASSSLPYNEQFF.

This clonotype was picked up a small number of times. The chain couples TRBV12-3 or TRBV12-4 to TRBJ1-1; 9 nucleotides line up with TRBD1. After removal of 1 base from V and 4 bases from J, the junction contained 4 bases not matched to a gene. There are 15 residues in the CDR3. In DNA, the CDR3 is TGTGCCAGCAGTTTAGGACAGGGGGGTTCCACTGAAGCTTTCTTT. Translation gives CASSLGQGGSTEAFF.

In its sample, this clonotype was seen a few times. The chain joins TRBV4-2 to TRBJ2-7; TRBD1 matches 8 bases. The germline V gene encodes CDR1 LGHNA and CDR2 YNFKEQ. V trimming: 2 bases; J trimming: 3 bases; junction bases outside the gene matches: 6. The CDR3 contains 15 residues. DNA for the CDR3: TGTGCCAGCAGCCAAACCGGACAGGGTGGCTACGAGCAGTACTTC. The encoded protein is CASSQTGQGGYEQYF.

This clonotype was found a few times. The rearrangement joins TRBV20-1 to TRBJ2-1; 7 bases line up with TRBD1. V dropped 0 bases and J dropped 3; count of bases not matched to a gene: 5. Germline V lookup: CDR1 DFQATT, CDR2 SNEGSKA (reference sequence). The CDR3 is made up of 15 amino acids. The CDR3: CSARDRQGGYNEQFF. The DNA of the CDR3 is TGCAGTGCTAGAGATCGACAGGGCGGCTACAATGAGCAGTTCTTC.

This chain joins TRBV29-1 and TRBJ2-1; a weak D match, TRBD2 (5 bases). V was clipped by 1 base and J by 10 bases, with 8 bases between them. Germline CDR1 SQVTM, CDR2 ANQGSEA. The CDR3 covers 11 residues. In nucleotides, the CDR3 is TGCAGCGTTGAAGGAGGGTTGGAGCAGTTCTTC. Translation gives CSVEGGLEQFF.

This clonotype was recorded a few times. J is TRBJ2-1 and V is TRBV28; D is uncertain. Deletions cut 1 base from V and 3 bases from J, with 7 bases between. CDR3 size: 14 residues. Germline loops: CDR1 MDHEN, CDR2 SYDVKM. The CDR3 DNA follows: TGTGCCAGCAGTTTATCGGCGGACTACAATGAGCAGTTCTTC. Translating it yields CASSLSADYNEQFF.

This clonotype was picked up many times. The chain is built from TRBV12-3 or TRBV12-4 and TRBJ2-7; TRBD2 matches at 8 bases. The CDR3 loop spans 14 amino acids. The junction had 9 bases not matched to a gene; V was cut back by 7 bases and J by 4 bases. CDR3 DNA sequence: TGTGCCAGCACTCTGACTAGCGCGCATTACGAGCAGTACTTC. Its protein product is CASTLTSAHYEQYF.

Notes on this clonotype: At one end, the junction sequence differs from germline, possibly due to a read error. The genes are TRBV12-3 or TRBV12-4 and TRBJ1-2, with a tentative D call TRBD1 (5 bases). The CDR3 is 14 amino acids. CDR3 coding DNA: TGTGCCAGCAGTTTAGGAAGGGGTAACTATGGCCACACCTTC. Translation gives CASSLGRGNYGHTF.

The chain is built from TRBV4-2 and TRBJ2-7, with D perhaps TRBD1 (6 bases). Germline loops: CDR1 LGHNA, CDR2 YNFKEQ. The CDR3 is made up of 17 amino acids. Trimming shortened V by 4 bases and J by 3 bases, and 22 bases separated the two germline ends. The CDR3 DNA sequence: TGTGCCAGCAGCCCAGATAATCGCCCGGGACACAACTACGAGCAGTACTTC. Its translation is CASSPDNRPGHNYEQYF.

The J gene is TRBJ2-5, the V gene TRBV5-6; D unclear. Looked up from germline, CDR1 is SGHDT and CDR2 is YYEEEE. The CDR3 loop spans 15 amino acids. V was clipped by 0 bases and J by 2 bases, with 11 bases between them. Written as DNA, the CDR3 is TGTGCCAGCAGCTTGGGAGCGTTGGGGCAAGAGACCCAGTACTTC. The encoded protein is CASSLGALGQETQYF.

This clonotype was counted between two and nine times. The CDR3 sequence: CASSYWSGGQFF. CDR3 DNA sequence: TGTGCCAGCAGTTACTGGAGCGGGGGGCAGTTCTTC. The chain combines TRBV6-6 with TRBJ2-1; 8 bases match TRBD2. Trimming at V came to 1 base and at J to 12 bases, leaving 2 bases not matched to a gene. Germline values: CDR1 MNHNY, CDR2 SVGAGI (reference sequence). This CDR3 region has 12 residues.

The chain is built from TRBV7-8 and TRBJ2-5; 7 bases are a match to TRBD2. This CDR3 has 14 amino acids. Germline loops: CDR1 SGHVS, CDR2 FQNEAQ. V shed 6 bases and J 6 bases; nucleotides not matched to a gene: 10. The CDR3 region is CASSQLSGQQTQYF. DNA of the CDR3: TGTGCCAGCAGTCAACTTAGCGGGCAGCAGACCCAGTACTTC. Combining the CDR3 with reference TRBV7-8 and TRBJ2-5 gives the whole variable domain GAGVSQSPRYKVAKRGQDVALRCDPISGHVSLFWYQQALGQGPEFLTYFQNEAQLDKSGLPSDRFFAERPEGSVSTLKIQRTQQEDSAVYLCASSQLSGQQTQYFGPGTRLLVL.

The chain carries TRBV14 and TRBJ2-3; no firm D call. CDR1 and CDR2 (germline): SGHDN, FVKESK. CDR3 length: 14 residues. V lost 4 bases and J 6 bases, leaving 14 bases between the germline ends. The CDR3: CASSPVLARDTQYF. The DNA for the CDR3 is TGTGCCAGCAGCCCAGTTTTGGCTAGGGATACGCAGTATTTT.

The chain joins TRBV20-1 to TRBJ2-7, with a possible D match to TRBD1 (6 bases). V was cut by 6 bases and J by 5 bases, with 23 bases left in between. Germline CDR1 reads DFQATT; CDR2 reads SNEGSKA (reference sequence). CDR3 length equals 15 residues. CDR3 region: CSATRQAGLPNEQYF. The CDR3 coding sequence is TGCAGTGCAACTAGACAGGCCGGACTTCCCAACGAGCAGTACTTC.

Here the CDR3 DNA reads TGTGCCAGCAGCTTCCAGACAGGCGGAAATGAAAAACTGTTTTTT. This codes for CASSFQTGGNEKLFF. The chain employs TRBV5-4 and TRBJ1-4; maybe TRBD1 (6 bases). CDR3 length: 15 residues. Looked up from germline, CDR1 is SGHNT and CDR2 is YYREEE (reference sequence). Trimming shortened V by 2 bases and J by 5 bases, and 13 bases separated the two germline ends.

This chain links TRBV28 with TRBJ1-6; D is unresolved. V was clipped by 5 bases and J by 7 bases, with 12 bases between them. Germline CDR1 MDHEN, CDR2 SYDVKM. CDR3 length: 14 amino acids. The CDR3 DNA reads TGTGCCAGCAGTCCCCCACCGAAGAATTCACCCCTCCACTTT. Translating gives CASSPPPKNSPLHF.

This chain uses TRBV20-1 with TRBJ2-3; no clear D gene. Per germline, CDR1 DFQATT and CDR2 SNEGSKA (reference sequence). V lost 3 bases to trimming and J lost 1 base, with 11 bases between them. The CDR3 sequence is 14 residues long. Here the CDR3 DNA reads TGCAGTGCTAGTGTCGGGCTAGGCACAGATACGCAGTATTTT. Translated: CSASVGLGTDTQYF.